The clone carrying this T cell receptor beta chain was counted only a few times. What it binds is unknown. With 60 Vbeta and 13 Jbeta primers, the PCR was carried out. The table came from immunoSEQ multiplex PCR; TCRdb's copy has only in-frame clones and leaves some out. The sample has 75,000 to 100,000 clones, about 8% seen once. V was shortened by 1 base and J by 2 bases, with 6 bases between the two germline ends. This CDR3 has 14 residues. Looked up from germline, CDR1 is LNHDA and CDR2 is SQIVND (reference sequence). This sample is drawn from a study of cytomegalovirus exposure and HLA in healthy donors. Study-wide points: Across all donors, roughly uniform sequencing depth was an assumption of the presence/absence analyses. In a later analysis, at a false discovery rate of 0.05, roughly 17,000 TCR beta sequences were associated with HLA alleles. The authors later found HLA-associated TCR beta chains more clonally expanded than equally common others. Reportedly, cytomegalovirus status was diagnosed with high sensitivity and specificity.

Sequenced material: PBMCs. This sequence was found in a man aged 50 to 59 in good health and CMV-seronegative. The chain couples TRBV19 to TRBJ1-5; perhaps TRBD1 as D (6 bases). In DNA, the CDR3 is TGTGCCAGTAGTATAGCAGGGGGCAATCAGCCCCAGCATTTT. Encoded protein: CASSIAGGNQPQHF.